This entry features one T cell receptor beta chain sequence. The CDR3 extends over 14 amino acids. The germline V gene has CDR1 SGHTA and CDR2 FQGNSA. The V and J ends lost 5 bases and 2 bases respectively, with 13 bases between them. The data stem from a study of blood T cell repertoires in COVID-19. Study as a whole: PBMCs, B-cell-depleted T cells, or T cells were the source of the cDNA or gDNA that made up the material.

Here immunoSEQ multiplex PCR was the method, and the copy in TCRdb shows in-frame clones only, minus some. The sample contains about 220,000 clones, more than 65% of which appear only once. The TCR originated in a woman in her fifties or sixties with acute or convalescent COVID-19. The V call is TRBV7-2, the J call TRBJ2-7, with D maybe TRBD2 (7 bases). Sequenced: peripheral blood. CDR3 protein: CASSRGRGPYEQYF. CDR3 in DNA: TGTGCCAGCAGCCGGGGGCGGGGGCCCTACGAGCAGTACTTC.